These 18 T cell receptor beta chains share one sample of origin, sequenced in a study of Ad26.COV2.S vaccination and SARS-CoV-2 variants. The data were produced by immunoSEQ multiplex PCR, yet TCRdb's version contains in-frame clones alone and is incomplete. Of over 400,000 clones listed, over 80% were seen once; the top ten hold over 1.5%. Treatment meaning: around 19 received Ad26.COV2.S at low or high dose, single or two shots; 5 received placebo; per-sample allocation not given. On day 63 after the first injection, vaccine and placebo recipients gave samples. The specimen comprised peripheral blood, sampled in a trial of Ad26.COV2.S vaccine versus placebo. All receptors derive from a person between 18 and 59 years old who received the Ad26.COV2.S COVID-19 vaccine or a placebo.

The CDR3 spells CASSEVRDRRYEQYF. The CDR3 coding sequence is TGTGCCAGCAGTGAAGTCCGGGACAGGCGATACGAGCAGTACTTC. This chain uses TRBV6-1 with TRBJ2-7, with 8 bases lining up with TRBD1. The germline CDR1 and CDR2 sequences are MNHNS and SASEGT. V lost 1 base to trimming and J lost 4 bases; unmatched junction nucleotides: 6. This CDR3 has 15 residues.

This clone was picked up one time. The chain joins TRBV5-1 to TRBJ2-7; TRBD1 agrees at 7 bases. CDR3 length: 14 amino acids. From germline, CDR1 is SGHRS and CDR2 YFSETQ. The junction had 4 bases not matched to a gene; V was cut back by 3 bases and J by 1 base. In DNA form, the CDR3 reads TGCGCCAGCAGCTCCGGGGACAGATCCTACGAGCAGTACTTC. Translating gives CASSSGDRSYEQYF.

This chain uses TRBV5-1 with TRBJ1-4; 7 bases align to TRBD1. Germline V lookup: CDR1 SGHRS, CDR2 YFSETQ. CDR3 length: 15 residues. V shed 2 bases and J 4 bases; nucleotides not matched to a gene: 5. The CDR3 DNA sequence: TGCGCCAGCAGCTTTGGTGACAGGGATAATGAAAAACTGTTTTTT. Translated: CASSFGDRDNEKLFF.

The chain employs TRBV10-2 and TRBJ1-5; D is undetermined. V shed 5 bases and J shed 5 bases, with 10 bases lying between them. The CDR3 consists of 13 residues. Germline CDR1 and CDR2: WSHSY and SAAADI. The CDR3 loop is CASSPLPDQPQHF. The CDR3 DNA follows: TGCGCCAGCAGTCCGTTGCCTGATCAGCCCCAGCATTTT.

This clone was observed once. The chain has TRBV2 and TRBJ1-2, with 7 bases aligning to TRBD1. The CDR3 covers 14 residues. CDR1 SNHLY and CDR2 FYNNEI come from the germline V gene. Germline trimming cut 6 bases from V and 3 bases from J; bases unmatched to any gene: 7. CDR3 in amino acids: CASRPGQNYYGYTF. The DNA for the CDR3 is TGTGCCAGCAGACCGGGACAGAACTACTATGGCTACACCTTC.

CDR3: CASSQEGFGLDYTDTQYF. CDR3 nucleotides: TGCGCCAGCAGCCAAGAAGGTTTTGGTCTAGACTACACAGATACGCAGTATTTT. This rearrangement joins TRBV4-3 to TRBJ2-3; D is perhaps TRBD2 (5 bases). Germline V gene data show CDR1 as LGHNA and CDR2 as YSLEER. This CDR3 has 18 residues. The V gene lost 0 bases and the J gene lost 2 bases, with 18 bases spanning the gap.

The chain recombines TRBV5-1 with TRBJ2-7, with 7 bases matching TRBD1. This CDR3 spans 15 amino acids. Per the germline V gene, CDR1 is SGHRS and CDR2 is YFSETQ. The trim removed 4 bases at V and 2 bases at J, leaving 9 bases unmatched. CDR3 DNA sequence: TGCGCCAGCAGCCCCACCACCGGACAGGCCTACGAGCAGTACTTC. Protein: CASSPTTGQAYEQYF.

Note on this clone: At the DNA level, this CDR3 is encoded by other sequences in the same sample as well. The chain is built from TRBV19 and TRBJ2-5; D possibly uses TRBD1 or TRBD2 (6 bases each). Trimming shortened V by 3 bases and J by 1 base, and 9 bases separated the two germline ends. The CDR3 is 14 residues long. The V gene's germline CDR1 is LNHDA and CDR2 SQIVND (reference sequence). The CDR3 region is CASSIGGGQETQYF. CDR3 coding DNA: TGTGCCAGTAGTATTGGAGGGGGCCAAGAGACCCAGTACTTC.

CDR3 region: CASSLADVRLAGNNEQFF. CDR3 bases: TGTGCCAGCAGCTTAGCGGACGTAAGGCTAGCGGGGAACAATGAGCAGTTCTTC. The gene calls are TRBV7-9 and TRBJ2-1, with 9 bases fitting TRBD2. V trimming: 0 bases; J trimming: 5 bases; junction bases outside the gene matches: 11. CDR3 length: 18 amino acids. In germline, CDR1 is SEHNR, CDR2 FQNEAQ (reference sequence).

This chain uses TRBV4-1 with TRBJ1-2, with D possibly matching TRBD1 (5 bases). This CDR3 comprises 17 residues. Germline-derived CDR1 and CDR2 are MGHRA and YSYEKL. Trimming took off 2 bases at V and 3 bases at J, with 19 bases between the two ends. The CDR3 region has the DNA TGCGCCAGCAGCCAACAAGATTTATCAGGGAGCTACTATGGCTACACCTTC. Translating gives CASSQQDLSGSYYGYTF.

The CDR3 nucleotides are TGTGCCAGCGAAGGGGACCTCCTTGCGAACAATGAGCAGTTCTTC. The encoded protein is CASEGDLLANNEQFF. The chain recombines TRBV11-2 with TRBJ2-1, with D tentatively TRBD1 or TRBD2 (5 bases each). Trimming left V 8 bases short and J 5 bases short, with 19 bases between. The CDR3 contains 15 residues. Germline CDR1 is SGHAT and CDR2 is FQNNGV. Together with reference TRBV11-2 and TRBJ2-1, the CDR3 gives the full variable domain: EAGVAQSPRYKIIEKRQSVAFWCNPISGHATLYWYQQILGQGPKLLIQFQNNGVVDDSQLPKDRFSAERLKGVDSTLKIQPAKLEDSAVYLCASEGDLLANNEQFFGPGTRLTVL.

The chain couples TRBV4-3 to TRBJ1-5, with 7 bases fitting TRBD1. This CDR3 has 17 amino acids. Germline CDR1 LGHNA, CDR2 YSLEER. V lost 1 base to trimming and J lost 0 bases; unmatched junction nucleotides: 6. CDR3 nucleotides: TGCGCCAGCAGCCAAGCCCGGGACAGCAATAGCAATCAGCCCCAGCATTTT. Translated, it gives CASSQARDSNSNQPQHF.

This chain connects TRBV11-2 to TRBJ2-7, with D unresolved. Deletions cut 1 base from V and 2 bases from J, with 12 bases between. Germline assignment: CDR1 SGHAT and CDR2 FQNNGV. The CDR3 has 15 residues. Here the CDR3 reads CASSLGATSPYEQYF. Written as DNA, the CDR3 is TGTGCCAGCAGCTTAGGAGCGACCTCCCCCTACGAGCAGTACTTC.

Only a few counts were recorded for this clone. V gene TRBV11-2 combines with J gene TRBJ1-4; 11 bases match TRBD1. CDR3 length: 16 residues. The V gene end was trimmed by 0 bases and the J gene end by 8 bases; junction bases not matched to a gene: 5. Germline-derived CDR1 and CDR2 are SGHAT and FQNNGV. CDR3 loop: CASSLDAGTGGEKLFF. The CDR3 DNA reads TGTGCCAGCAGCTTAGATGCTGGGACAGGGGGAGAAAAACTGTTTTTT.

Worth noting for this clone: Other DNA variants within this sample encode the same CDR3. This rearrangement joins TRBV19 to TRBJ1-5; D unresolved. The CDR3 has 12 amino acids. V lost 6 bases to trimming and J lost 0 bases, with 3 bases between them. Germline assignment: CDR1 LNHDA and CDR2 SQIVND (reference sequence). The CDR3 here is CASSLSNQPQHF. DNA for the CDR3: TGTGCCAGTAGCCTTAGCAATCAGCCCCAGCATTTT.

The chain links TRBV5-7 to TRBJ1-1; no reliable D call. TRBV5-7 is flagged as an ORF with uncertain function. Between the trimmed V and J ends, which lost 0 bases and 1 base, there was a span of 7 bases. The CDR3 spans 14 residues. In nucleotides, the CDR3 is TGTGCCAGCAGCTTGGAGTGGGGGAACACTGAAGCTTTCTTT. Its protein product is CASSLEWGNTEAFF.

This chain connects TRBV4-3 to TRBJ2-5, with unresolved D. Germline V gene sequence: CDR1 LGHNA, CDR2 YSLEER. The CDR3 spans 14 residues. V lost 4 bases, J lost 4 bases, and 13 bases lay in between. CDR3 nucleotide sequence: TGCGCCAGCAGCCGAGACCGAACCGGAGAGACCCAGTACTTC. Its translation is CASSRDRTGETQYF.

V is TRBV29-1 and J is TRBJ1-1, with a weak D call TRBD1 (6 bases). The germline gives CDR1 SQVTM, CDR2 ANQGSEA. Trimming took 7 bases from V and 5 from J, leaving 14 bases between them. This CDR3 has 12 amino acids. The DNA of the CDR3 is TGCAGCGCTTCGACAGGAGGGACTGAAGCTTTCTTT. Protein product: CSASTGGTEAFF.